Listed below are T cell receptor beta chains from one sample, sequenced in a study of T-cell memory formation after mild COVID-19. TCRdb analysed the 5' RACE reads with MiXCR anew, one entry per CDR3 protein. The repertoire has about 340,000 distinct CDR3 sequences, roughly 13% of them found once; the top ten carry over 20%. Source material: PBMCs or a T cell subset sorted from them (not recorded which). These receptors were taken from a man between 18 and 35 years old who had mild COVID-19 (a few samples of this study predate the infection). Cell type and time point are not known. The conserved cysteine and the conserved F or W are not part of the CDR3 here. The order of the fields is V gene, J gene, CDR3 protein.

V: TRBV20-1
J: TRBJ1-2
CDR3: SARGWETTGTGGYT

V: TRBV27
J: TRBJ2-7
CDR3: ASSLATAGTGVFSHEQY

V: TRBV7-9
J: TRBJ1-2
CDR3: ASIGSLGLTGGYT

V: TRBV20-1
J: TRBJ2-2
CDR3: SAPNRGGPGELF

V: TRBV7-9
J: TRBJ1-2
CDR3: ASTHWDRANGYT

V: TRBV10-3
J: TRBJ2-1
CDR3: AISETGVEQF

V: TRBV24-1
J: TRBJ1-2
CDR3: ATSDPDREVGYT

V: TRBV10-3
J: TRBJ2-3
CDR3: ATQAIAGGPTDTQY

V: TRBV12-3/TRBV12-4
J: TRBJ2-1
CDR3: ASSLPNNEQF

V: TRBV19
J: TRBJ1-5
CDR3: ASSIVARWDQPQH

V: TRBV11-2
J: TRBJ1-1
CDR3: ASSLVTGNTEAF

V: TRBV7-6
J: TRBJ2-5
CDR3: ASSSAGTGIQTQY

V: TRBV7-6
J: TRBJ2-3
CDR3: ASSLSSGGLITDTQY

V: TRBV10-1
J: TRBJ2-4
CDR3: ASSDRGSKNIQY

V: TRBV20-1
J: TRBJ2-3
CDR3: SASISLGYTDTQY